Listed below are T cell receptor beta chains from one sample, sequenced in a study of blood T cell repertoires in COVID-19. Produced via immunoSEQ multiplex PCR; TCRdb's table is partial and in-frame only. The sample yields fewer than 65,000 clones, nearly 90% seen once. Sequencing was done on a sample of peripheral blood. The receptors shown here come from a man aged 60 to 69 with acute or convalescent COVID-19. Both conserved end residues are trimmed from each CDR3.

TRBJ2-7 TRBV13 ASSPDREAYEQY
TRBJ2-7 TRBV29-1 SVAGTSGIYEQY
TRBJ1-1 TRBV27 ASRGLREAF
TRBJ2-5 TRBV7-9 ASSLAARALETQY
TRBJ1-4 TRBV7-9 ASSLAGTGTAYEKLF
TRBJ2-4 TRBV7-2 ASSLVSRGGNIQY
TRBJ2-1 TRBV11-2 ASSLTHLDSPYNEQF
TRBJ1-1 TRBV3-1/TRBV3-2 ASSPRDREAF
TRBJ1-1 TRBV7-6 ASSLQGGLNTEAF
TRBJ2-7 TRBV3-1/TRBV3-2 ASSPAGGLGGSYEQY